A selection of T cell receptor beta chains follows, all from one sample in a study of blood T cell repertoires in COVID-19. The method was immunoSEQ multiplex PCR; TCRdb's version includes in-frame clones alone and lacks a portion of them. This table holds tens of thousands of clones, roughly 89% found once. Sequenced: peripheral blood. These receptors were collected from a man between 60 and 75 years old with COVID-19, enrolled during active disease. CDR3s leave out the opening cysteine and the closing phenylalanine or tryptophan. Each record gives: V gene, CDR3 protein.

V: TRBV7-9
CDR3: ASSSPGGQGNLDEQF

V: TRBV6-5
CDR3: ASIGQINQPQH

V: TRBV5-1
CDR3: ASSLAEPIYTGELF

V: TRBV18
CDR3: ASSPGTDQETQY

V: TRBV6-2/TRBV6-3
CDR3: ASSYLTGRVDDEQF

V: TRBV4-1
CDR3: ASSQEPDRGDMNTEAF

V: TRBV2
CDR3: ASVTSQQRNTEAF

V: TRBV4-1
CDR3: ASSQDLYYEQY

V: TRBV19
CDR3: ASSIGNRHEQY

V: TRBV5-6
CDR3: ASSLMSGDGYT

V: TRBV6-2/TRBV6-3
CDR3: ASSYSLQAYQPQH

V: TRBV3-1/TRBV3-2
CDR3: ASSSGLAGNTGELF

V: TRBV1
CDR3: TSSQGRDLMSTEAF

V: TRBV19
CDR3: ASSLRDTEAF

V: TRBV4-2
CDR3: ASSQVTGGDYGYT

V: TRBV10-3
CDR3: AITNRDLDGYT

V: TRBV6-5
CDR3: ASSYKREATYEQY

V: TRBV28
CDR3: ASTRGGDTEAF

V: TRBV25-1
CDR3: ASSPGQGPYEQY

V: TRBV19
CDR3: ASSIRPGEVYNEQF

V: TRBV18
CDR3: ASSPGPLFQETQY

V: TRBV4-1
CDR3: ASSQSPSGQLRGYT

V: TRBV19
CDR3: ASSIVGGGANVLT

V: TRBV20-1
CDR3: SVRVNTEAF

V: TRBV5-4
CDR3: ASSPERKIATDTQY

V: TRBV25-1
CDR3: ASSDPRTGDTEAF

V: TRBV10-2
CDR3: ASSETGSSPLH

V: TRBV7-9
CDR3: ASSPLAEAF

V: TRBV30
CDR3: AWSGLQGERYGYT

V: TRBV10-1
CDR3: ASNTENSPLH

V: TRBV4-1
CDR3: ASSQELSQYGNTIY

V: TRBV27
CDR3: ASSNDRRGGYT

V: TRBV7-3
CDR3: ASSLTRETEAF

V: TRBV7-3
CDR3: ASSLIYPGELF

V: TRBV6-5
CDR3: ASRRLAGEFYEQY

V: TRBV29-1
CDR3: SGGQGVTGNEQF

V: TRBV9
CDR3: ASSVVDYEQF

V: TRBV11-1
CDR3: ASSLEWPQDGTEAF

V: TRBV10-3
CDR3: AIRPGLAGEFDEQF

V: TRBV4-2
CDR3: ASSQDPAGGPYTQY

V: TRBV7-3
CDR3: ASSLTGAGGLPGEQY

V: TRBV2
CDR3: ATPSGTDTQY